This note documents a single TCR beta chain sequence. This clonotype was seen ten or more times. It lacks a known antigen. No clone much larger than this one lies a single base away; base qualities are absent. These data originate in a study of CD8+CD57+ T cells in acquired aplastic anemia listed by TCRdb under 2018. Some background on the complete study: A mean of roughly 3.2 ug of DNA, ranging from roughly 0.18 to 30 ug, was extracted from sorted CD4+ and CD8+ cells.

Genomic DNA served as template for TCR beta VDJ combination and CDR3 sequence profiling. An Illumina HiSeq 2000 was used for TCR repertoire sequencing. The paper's processing steps were these. TRBV/TRBJ rearrangement plots, CDR3 size and DJ length profiles, and Simpson's diversity index were used to assess repertoires. Whichever DNA sequence was most abundant in the deep sequencing data was defined as the immunodominant clone. CDR3 amino acid sequences were screened for sharing across subjects and were compared with published repertoires and the VDJdb database. Clones were called with MiXCR by TCRdb after fastp trimmed the public reads at Q25, and only in-frame beta chains were retained. Each CDR3 protein appears once, grouped with its most common genes and DNA. These V and J calls originate from TCRdb's pipeline instead of the authors' own analysis. This sample lists 250,000 to 300,000 distinct CDR3 sequences; around 60% were detected once. The ten largest clones capture 6.5% to 10% of the sample.

The study deep-sequenced TCR repertoires of sorted CD4+ and CD8+ blood T cells from severe aplastic anemia patients and healthy subjects. Ficoll-Paque density gradient centrifugation was used to isolate peripheral blood mononuclear cells. Before DNA extraction, CD4+ and CD8+ T cells were sorted by FACS or by magnetic beads. Summary of the overall study and its limitations: Although 25 to 30 CD8+ CDR3 sequences were shared by patients and controls, these sequences appeared highly expressed in patients and within the immunodominant clones of patients. Patients and healthy controls showed no significant difference in CD8+ Simpson's diversity (P=0.060).

Its CDR3 holds 15 amino acids, cysteine through phenylalanine. The entry retains the CDR3 DNA only, 45 bases that are in frame from base 1. V is pared back by 5 bases and J by 6 bases, with 19 bases lying between the germline termini. The sequence derives from a human donor with severe aplastic anemia or a healthy control (not recorded which). The chain couples TRBV12-3 or TRBV12-4 to TRBJ2-5, with the D gene tentatively TRBD1 or TRBD2, based on 7 matching bases in each. The sample comprised sorted CD4+, CD8+, or CD8+CD57+ T cells (not recorded which) from PBMCs. CDR3 loop: CASSPQYRGGKTQYF. DNA sequence: TGTGCCAGCAGTCCCCAGTACAGGGGAGGGAAGACCCAGTACTTC.